The rows below give T cell receptor beta chains drawn from one sample of a study of Ad26.COV2.S vaccination and SARS-CoV-2 variants. Here immunoSEQ multiplex PCR was the method, and the copy in TCRdb shows in-frame clones only, minus some. The sample shows 450,000 to 550,000 clones, around 89% of them seen only once. Material: peripheral blood, obtained in a trial of Ad26.COV2.S vaccine versus placebo. All receptors come from a person between 18 and 60 years old who received the Ad26.COV2.S COVID-19 vaccine or a placebo. The CDR3 runs from the conserved cysteine through the conserved F or W. The order of the fields is CDR3 protein, CDR3 DNA, clone size, J gene, V gene, D gene. D genes are given only for firm matches. Size values are once, few and many counts, or a class for expanded clones, and some rows have none.

CDR3: CASSLQDGGNTIYF; DNA: TGTGCCAGCAGCTTACAGGACGGTGGAAACACCATATATTTT; size: -; J: TRBJ1-3; V: TRBV11-2; D: -
CDR3: CASSVESGYNEQFF; DNA: TGTGCCAGCAGCGTAGAAAGCGGATACAATGAGCAGTTCTTC; size: once; J: TRBJ2-1; V: TRBV9; D: -
CDR3: CATSEHGRTAKETQYF; DNA: TGTGCCACCAGTGAACACGGAAGGACTGCTAAAGAGACCCAGTACTTC; size: -; J: TRBJ2-5; V: TRBV24-1; D: -
CDR3: CASSLAQGTYEQYF; DNA: TGTGCCAGCAGCTTAGCTCAGGGGACCTACGAGCAGTACTTC; size: -; J: TRBJ2-7; V: TRBV11-2; D: -
CDR3: CASSPFLGGQSSYNEQFF; DNA: TGTGCCAGCTCACCATTTTTAGGCGGGCAGAGCTCCTACAATGAGCAGTTCTTC; size: once; J: TRBJ2-1; V: TRBV18; D: -
CDR3: CASFGAQGEGVGYTF; DNA: TGTGCCAGCTTTGGGGCACAGGGGGAAGGAGTAGGTTACACCTTC; size: -; J: TRBJ1-2; V: TRBV7-6; D: TRBD1
CDR3: CASRTSAPYNEQFF; DNA: TGTGCCAGCAGGACCTCCGCCCCCTACAATGAGCAGTTCTTC; size: once; J: TRBJ2-1; V: TRBV6-5; D: -
CDR3: CASSTRTRAPTSDTQYF; DNA: TGTGCCAGCAGTACCAGGACGCGTGCCCCCACGTCGGATACGCAGTATTTT; size: -; J: TRBJ2-3; V: TRBV27; D: -
CDR3: CASSLGGSTDNEQFF; DNA: TGTGCCAGCAGCTTGGGAGGGTCCACTGACAATGAGCAGTTCTTC; size: -; J: TRBJ2-1; V: TRBV11-2; D: TRBD2
CDR3: CASSRQGYEQYF; DNA: TGTGCCAGCAGTAGACAGGGGTACGAGCAGTACTTC; size: -; J: TRBJ2-7; V: TRBV6-5; D: TRBD1
CDR3: CASSPRPPTGYVGDEQFF; DNA: TGTGCCAGCTCACCACGTCCCCCGACAGGTTACGTAGGCGATGAGCAGTTCTTC; size: -; J: TRBJ2-1; V: TRBV18; D: -
CDR3: CASSPPAGRKAGELFF; DNA: TGTGCCAGCTCACCACCGGCTGGGAGGAAGGCCGGGGAGCTGTTTTTT; size: -; J: TRBJ2-2; V: TRBV18; D: -
CDR3: CAIPLGGPDTQYF; DNA: TGTGCCATACCGCTTGGGGGTCCGGATACGCAGTATTTT; size: -; J: TRBJ2-3; V: TRBV2; D: -
CDR3: CASSLQGAIYEQFF; DNA: TGTGCCAGCAGTTTACAGGGGGCTATCTATGAGCAGTTCTTC; size: -; J: TRBJ2-1; V: TRBV27; D: TRBD1
CDR3: CASSPPIPGQGPYGYTF; DNA: TGTGCCAGCTCACCACCAATTCCGGGACAGGGTCCCTATGGCTACACCTTC; size: -; J: TRBJ1-2; V: TRBV18; D: TRBD1
CDR3: CASSDRVDQPQHF; DNA: TGCGCCAGCAGTGACAGGGTTGATCAGCCCCAGCATTTT; size: -; J: TRBJ1-5; V: TRBV23-1; D: TRBD1
CDR3: CASSTGRYTGELFF; DNA: TGTGCCAGCAGTACGGGCCGGTACACCGGGGAGCTGTTTTTT; size: -; J: TRBJ2-2; V: TRBV6-5; D: -
CDR3: CAPGGPNYGYTF; DNA: TGTGCCCCGGGGGGTCCTAACTATGGCTACACCTTC; size: -; J: TRBJ1-2; V: TRBV2; D: -
CDR3: CASSLGTGEAFF; DNA: TGCGCCAGCAGCTTGGGGACAGGGGAAGCTTTCTTT; size: -; J: TRBJ1-1; V: TRBV5-1; D: TRBD1
CDR3: CSAIRTSGSVF; DNA: TGCAGCGCGATCCGGACTAGCGGGTCGGTCTTC; size: -; J: TRBJ2-1; V: TRBV29-1; D: TRBD2
CDR3: CASSLGGSAGTEAFF; DNA: TGTGCCAGCAGCTTAGGGGGGTCAGCAGGCACTGAAGCTTTCTTT; size: few; J: TRBJ1-1; V: TRBV7-9; D: -
CDR3: CASSPGTGGYNEQYF; DNA: TGTGCCAGCAGCCCGGGGACAGGGGGCTATAACGAGCAGTACTTC; size: -; J: TRBJ2-7; V: TRBV3-1/TRBV3-2; D: TRBD1
CDR3: CASSPSWDRGQADTQYF; DNA: TGTGCCAGCAGCCCGAGCTGGGACAGGGGACAAGCAGATACGCAGTATTTT; size: -; J: TRBJ2-3; V: TRBV11-2; D: TRBD1
CDR3: CASSSTGLAGFFEQYF; DNA: TGTGCCAGCAGTTCTACCGGACTAGCGGGTTTCTTCGAGCAGTACTTC; size: -; J: TRBJ2-7; V: TRBV27; D: TRBD2
CDR3: CASSAGSPSWAKNIQYF; DNA: TGTGCCAGCAGTGCCGGGTCTCCTTCGTGGGCCAAAAACATTCAGTACTTC; size: -; J: TRBJ2-4; V: TRBV6-2/TRBV6-3; D: -
CDR3: CASSPVGASGNTIYF; DNA: TGTGCCAGCAGCCCAGTGGGGGCTTCCGGAAACACCATATATTTT; size: -; J: TRBJ1-3; V: TRBV9; D: -
CDR3: CASSLVGSVAEQFF; DNA: TGTGCCAGCAGCTTGGTCGGTAGTGTGGCGGAGCAGTTCTTC; size: -; J: TRBJ2-1; V: TRBV7-9; D: -
CDR3: CASTGENSEAGELFF; DNA: TGTGCCAGCACTGGAGAGAACTCGGAGGCCGGGGAGCTGTTTTTT; size: few; J: TRBJ2-2; V: TRBV5-4; D: -
CDR3: CATPKTSGRAAGELFF; DNA: TGTGCCACACCAAAGACTAGCGGGAGGGCCGCCGGGGAGCTGTTTTTT; size: -; J: TRBJ2-2; V: TRBV7-9; D: TRBD2
CDR3: CASTWTVNQPQHF; DNA: TGTGCCAGCACTTGGACCGTCAATCAGCCCCAGCATTTT; size: -; J: TRBJ1-5; V: TRBV2; D: -
CDR3: CASSVVADSYEQYF; DNA: TGTGCCAGCAGCGTAGTAGCAGACAGCTACGAGCAGTACTTC; size: -; J: TRBJ2-7; V: TRBV9; D: -
CDR3: CASSRIWGNEQFF; DNA: TGTGCCAGCAGCCGAATCTGGGGGAATGAGCAGTTCTTC; size: -; J: TRBJ2-1; V: TRBV27; D: -
CDR3: CASSSVPDSQETQYF; DNA: TGTGCCAGCAGCTCCGTACCAGATTCCCAAGAGACCCAGTACTTC; size: -; J: TRBJ2-5; V: TRBV7-8; D: -
CDR3: CASSIDRQPMNTEAFF; DNA: TGTGCCAGTAGTATAGATCGCCAGCCCATGAACACTGAAGCTTTCTTT; size: -; J: TRBJ1-1; V: TRBV19; D: -
CDR3: CASSQGTGRRGTQPQHF; DNA: TGTGCCAGCAGCCAAGGGACAGGGAGGAGGGGTACTCAGCCCCAGCATTTT; size: -; J: TRBJ1-5; V: TRBV3-1/TRBV3-2; D: TRBD1
CDR3: CAIRRGLNQETQYF; DNA: TGTGCCATCAGGCGGGGACTTAACCAAGAGACCCAGTACTTC; size: -; J: TRBJ2-5; V: TRBV10-3; D: -
CDR3: CTSLVGGQRHSYEQYF; DNA: TGCACCTCCCTTGTGGGGGGGCAAAGGCACTCCTACGAGCAGTACTTC; size: -; J: TRBJ2-7; V: TRBV1; D: -
CDR3: CASSPNTQGDTQYF; DNA: TGTGCCAGCAGCCCGAATACCCAGGGGGATACGCAGTATTTT; size: once; J: TRBJ2-3; V: TRBV11-2; D: -
CDR3: CASSQQGRETQYF; DNA: TGTGCCAGCTCACAACAGGGTCGGGAGACCCAGTACTTC; size: -; J: TRBJ2-5; V: TRBV18; D: -
CDR3: CASSRLEGQVGEQFF; DNA: TGTGCCAGCAGCCGGCTCGAGGGCCAGGTAGGTGAGCAGTTCTTC; size: once; J: TRBJ2-1; V: TRBV6-2/TRBV6-3; D: -
CDR3: CASSQVGFYEQYF; DNA: TGTGCCAGCAGCCAAGTTGGGTTCTACGAGCAGTACTTC; size: few; J: TRBJ2-7; V: TRBV3-1/TRBV3-2; D: -
CDR3: CASSYSGRRNTEAFF; DNA: TGTGCCAGCAGTTACTCCGGACGGAGGAACACTGAAGCTTTCTTT; size: -; J: TRBJ1-1; V: TRBV6-5; D: -